A single sample is the source of the 25 T cell receptor beta chains below, sequenced in a study of CD8 T cells in ankylosing spondylitis (TCRdb year 2017). Receptors were amplified or captured by 5' RACE. TCRdb records Illumina HiSeq 2500 as the sequencer. The public reads were run again by TCRdb, first through fastp at Q25 and then through MiXCR, and only productive beta chains were kept. One record per CDR3 amino acid sequence lists the most common genes and DNA. The sample yields about 310,000 distinct CDR3 sequences; around 21% were counted once. 3.5% of the sample is taken by the ten largest. The sample comprised blood, either unsorted or a sorted T cell fraction (not recorded which). The receptors were sampled from a female donor with ankylosing spondylitis or in good health (not recorded which).

The chain recombines TRBV11-1 with TRBJ2-2, with D possibly matching TRBD2 (6 bases). The CDR3 runs to 14 residues. CDR1 SGHAT and CDR2 FQDESV come from the germline V gene (reference sequence). Deletions cut 10 bases from V and 1 base from J, with 13 bases between. The CDR3 loop reads CATPGLVNTGELFF. CDR3 coding DNA: TGTGCCACCCCGGGACTCGTGAACACCGGGGAGCTGTTTTTT.

V and J are TRBV20-1 and TRBJ1-3, with D unresolved. Germline CDR1 is DFQATT and CDR2 is SNEGSKA (reference sequence). The CDR3 contains 15 residues. Trimming cost V 3 bases and J 2 bases, with 14 bases left between them. In DNA, the CDR3 is TGCAGTGCTAGCCCAGGAGGAAGAACTGGAAACACCATATATTTT. This encodes CSASPGGRTGNTIYF.

This clonotype was seen ten or more times. The V call is TRBV10-3, the J call TRBJ2-1, with D possibly matching TRBD2 (6 bases). The CDR3 extends over 13 amino acids. Germline assignment: CDR1 ENHRY and CDR2 SYGVKD. Trimming removed 8 bases at V and 7 bases at J, with 15 bases between. CDR3 in DNA: TGTGCCATCGGAGGGACCGAGCTTAATGAGCAGTTCTTC. Its translation is CAIGGTELNEQFF.

V is TRBV12-3 or TRBV12-4 and J is TRBJ2-1; D call uncertain. V lost 6 bases and J lost 8, with 17 bases in between. The CDR3 has 14 amino acids. The CDR3 DNA reads TGTGCCAGCAGCATAGGTTTAATGGGGTATGAGCAGTTCTTC. Amino acids: CASSIGLMGYEQFF.

The chain recombines TRBV5-5 with TRBJ2-3; D is unclear. There are 12 residues in the CDR3. CDR1 is SGHKS and CDR2 is YYEKEE in the germline V gene (reference sequence). V dropped 4 bases and J dropped 5 bases, with 8 bases sitting between them. The DNA for the CDR3 is TGTGCCAGCAGCACTTGGGGAGATACGCAGTATTTT. Protein sequence: CASSTWGDTQYF.

The genes are TRBV6-2 or TRBV6-3 and TRBJ2-1; D is unresolved. CDR1 is MNHEY, CDR2 SVGEGT, per germline. Trimming removed 6 bases from V and 7 bases from J, with 19 bases in between. This CDR3 is 15 amino acids long. The DNA of the CDR3 is TGTGCCAGCAGCCAGGTGGCGGTTCATTTTAATGAGCAGTTCTTC. As protein: CASSQVAVHFNEQFF.

The sample holds a few counts of this clonotype. The chain employs TRBV27 and TRBJ2-3, with unresolved D. The CDR3 length is 14 residues. V was pared by 2 bases and J by 6 bases, with 12 bases between. Per the germline V gene, CDR1 is MNHEY and CDR2 is SMNVEV (reference sequence). CDR3 coding DNA: TGTGCCAGCAGTTTAGGGTTCGTGGAGGATACGCAGTATTTT. The encoded protein is CASSLGFVEDTQYF.

The chain recombines TRBV11-3 with TRBJ1-1; TRBD1 aligns across 7 bases. The trim removed 8 bases at V and 5 bases at J, leaving 11 bases unmatched. Germline V gene lookup returns CDR1 SGHNT and CDR2 YENEEA. This CDR3 has 14 amino acids. The DNA of the CDR3 is TGTGCCAGCGGTAACTCAGGGGGGCGGACTGAAGCTTTCTTT. As protein: CASGNSGGRTEAFF.

There are a few counts of this clonotype. J is TRBJ2-5 and V is TRBV15; 11 bases align to TRBD1. The CDR3 consists of 14 residues. Germline CDR1 and CDR2: LNHNV and YYDKDF (reference sequence). The J segment lost 5 bases and the V segment lost 7 bases, leaving 6 bases of the junction unmatched. The CDR3, as DNA: TGTGCCACCAATCCGGACAGGGGGCGGGAGACCCAGTACTTC. As protein: CATNPDRGRETQYF.

The chain has TRBV4-3 and TRBJ2-7, with 7 bases aligning to TRBD1. J gave up 6 bases and V 1 base, and 9 bases lay outside the gene matches. From germline, CDR1 is LGHNA and CDR2 YSLEER. The CDR3 is 15 residues long. Here the CDR3 DNA reads TGCGCCAGCAGCCAAGTAATACAGGGGACAAGCGAGCAGTACTTC. Translating gives CASSQVIQGTSEQYF.

The genes are TRBV10-3 and TRBJ1-5; D is unclear. CDR1 ENHRY and CDR2 SYGVKD come from the germline V gene. This CDR3 spans 13 amino acids. The ends were cut back, 0 bases at V and 4 bases at J, with 4 bases in the middle. CDR3: CAISESENQPQHF. CDR3 nucleotide sequence: TGTGCCATCAGTGAGTCAGAAAATCAGCCCCAGCATTTT.

The table lists this clonotype with a few counts. V gene TRBV3-1 combines with J gene TRBJ2-5, with a weak D call TRBD1 (6 bases). In germline, CDR1 is LGHDT, CDR2 YNNKEL (reference sequence). The CDR3 totals 16 residues. With 4 bases removed from V and 3 bases from J, the gap between germline ends came to 18 bases. The CDR3 sequence is CASSPRTVAVKETQYF. The DNA of the CDR3 is TGTGCCAGCAGCCCGAGGACAGTTGCAGTTAAAGAGACCCAGTACTTC.

The sample holds a few counts of this clonotype. The rearrangement links TRBV20-1 to TRBJ1-5, with D uncertain. Germline loops: CDR1 DFQATT, CDR2 SNEGSKA (reference sequence). V shed 3 bases and J shed 7 bases, with 16 bases lying between them. This CDR3 is built from 14 residues. The CDR3 coding sequence is TGCAGTGCTAGTTTAGGTGGGAGGATCCAGCCCCAGCATTTT. Protein: CSASLGGRIQPQHF.

The V call is TRBV4-2, the J call TRBJ1-1; TRBD1 might be the D (6 bases). The CDR3 loop spans 15 amino acids. CDR1 and CDR2 from the germline V gene are LGHNA and YNFKEQ. Trimming cost V 3 bases and J 1 base, with 12 bases left between them. The CDR3 DNA follows: TGTGCCAGCAGCCAGATTCGGGACAAGAACACTGAAGCTTTCTTT. Translated, it gives CASSQIRDKNTEAFF.

This chain joins TRBV10-3 and TRBJ2-2; D is undetermined. Trimming took 9 bases from V and 0 from J, leaving 11 bases between them. This CDR3 comprises 14 residues. Per germline, CDR1 ENHRY and CDR2 SYGVKD. Here the CDR3 DNA reads TGTGCCATACGTGACCGACCGAACACCGGGGAGCTGTTTTTT. As protein: CAIRDRPNTGELFF.

The V call is TRBV11-2, the J call TRBJ2-7; D is possibly TRBD1 (6 bases). The CDR3 is 17 amino acids. V was trimmed by 0 bases and J by 2 bases, leaving 17 bases between them. Germline CDR1 is SGHAT and CDR2 is FQNNGV. The CDR3 protein is CASSLEFSGTIPYEQYF. The CDR3 nucleotides read TGTGCCAGCAGCTTAGAATTTTCCGGGACAATTCCCTACGAGCAGTACTTC.

In this sample, this clonotype turned up many times. The chain recombines TRBV20-1 with TRBJ2-7; 10 bases match TRBD2. The V segment lost 6 bases and the J segment 3 bases; nucleotides outside the gene matches: 8. Germline assignment: CDR1 DFQATT and CDR2 SNEGSKA (reference sequence). The CDR3 is made up of 14 amino acids. CDR3 amino acids: CSANAPSGSYEQYF. DNA of the CDR3: TGCAGTGCCAACGCGCCTAGCGGGAGCTACGAGCAGTACTTC.

This clonotype has a single count. The chain recombines TRBV5-1 with TRBJ2-5; 11 bases line up with TRBD2. V lost 7 bases and J lost 4; bases outside the gene matches: 6. This CDR3 is 14 amino acids long. Germline V CDR1 and CDR2: SGHRS, YFSETQ. The CDR3 here is CASFPLAGGETQYF. CDR3 nucleotides: TGCGCCAGCTTCCCTCTAGCGGGAGGAGAGACCCAGTACTTC.

The chain links TRBV4-3 to TRBJ2-5; D is perhaps TRBD1 or TRBD2 (6 bases each). Trimming left V 3 bases short and J 4 bases short, with 21 bases between. Germline CDR1 and CDR2: LGHNA and YSLEER. The CDR3 extends over 17 amino acids. The CDR3 nucleotides are TGCGCCAGCAGCCAGGGTAGTGGAGGGGGGTACGGAGAGACCCAGTACTTC. Translated, it gives CASSQGSGGGYGETQYF.

The chain carries TRBV6-1 and TRBJ2-5; 7 bases are a match to TRBD1. CDR3 size: 15 residues. Germline V gene data show CDR1 as MNHNS and CDR2 as SASEGT. The ends lost 5 bases at V and 1 base at J; junction bases unmatched: 7. The DNA of the CDR3 is TGTGCCAGCAGTCCGGGACAGTACGTCCAAGAGACCCAGTACTTC. This codes for CASSPGQYVQETQYF.

This chain connects TRBV6-5 to TRBJ1-6, with D possibly matching TRBD1 (5 bases). The CDR3 spans 16 residues. V dropped 1 base and J dropped 8 bases, with 15 bases sitting between them. Germline V gives CDR1 MNHEY, CDR2 SVGAGI. The CDR3 DNA follows: TGTGCCAGCAGTTACTTCGGGGGGTTTAGACATTCACCCCTCCACTTT. It translates to CASSYFGGFRHSPLHF.

The V call is TRBV6-2 or TRBV6-3, the J call TRBJ2-7; 7 positions agree with TRBD1. V shed 3 bases and J 3 bases; nucleotides not matched to a gene: 5. Germline assignment: CDR1 MNHEY and CDR2 SVGEGT. This CDR3 has 14 residues. CDR3 loop: CASSYSWTGYEQYF. DNA for the CDR3: TGTGCCAGCAGTTATTCCTGGACAGGCTACGAGCAGTACTTC.

This clonotype was counted ten times or more. This rearrangement joins TRBV12-3 or TRBV12-4 to TRBJ2-5; 13 nucleotides align to TRBD2. This CDR3 region has 15 residues. The junction had 5 bases not matched to a gene; V was cut back by 5 bases and J by 5 bases. CDR3 sequence reads: CASSTGLAGVETQYF. The CDR3 DNA sequence: TGTGCCAGCAGTACTGGACTAGCGGGAGTGGAGACCCAGTACTTC.

The chain is built from TRBV4-3 and TRBJ2-2; TRBD2 agrees at 12 bases. CDR3 length: 17 residues. Germline lookup yields CDR1 LGHNA and CDR2 YSLEER. The V and J ends lost 0 bases and 6 bases, in that order; junction bases with no gene match: 5. The CDR3 loop is CASSQDASGRGPGELFF. For the CDR3, the DNA is TGCGCCAGCAGCCAAGATGCTAGCGGGAGGGGTCCCGGGGAGCTGTTTTTT.

The chain is built from TRBV7-9 and TRBJ2-2; 14 nucleotides agree with TRBD2. V dropped 5 bases and J dropped 4; count of bases not matched to a gene: 6. CDR3 length: 17 residues. CDR1 and CDR2 from the germline V gene are SEHNR and FQNEAQ (reference sequence). For the CDR3, the DNA is TGTGCCAGCAGCGCGGGACTAGCGGGAGTAATCACCGGGGAGCTGTTTTTT. Translation gives CASSAGLAGVITGELFF. Drawing the rest from reference TRBV7-9 and TRBJ2-2, the complete variable domain is DTGVSQNPRHKITKRGQNVTFRCDPISEHNRLYWYRQTLGQGPEFLTYFQNEAQLEKSRLLSDRFSAERPKGSFSTLEIQRTEQGDSAMYLCASSAGLAGVITGELFFGEGSRLTVL.